This paragraph covers one TCR beta chain sequence. The study ran its PCR with 60 Vbeta and 13 Jbeta primers. Only in-frame clones appear in the TCRdb table, and some are missing; sequencing was by immunoSEQ multiplex PCR. The sample comprises about 150,000 clones, around 80% of which are singletons, and more than 10% rests with the top ten. The data were obtained in a study of cytomegalovirus exposure and HLA in healthy donors. Study context: A prior study identified just under 120 million unique TCR beta sequences from some 180 million T cells.

Germline V lookup: CDR1 SNHLY, CDR2 FYNNEI. The CDR3 runs 16 residues. J lost 0 bases, V lost 2 bases, and 6 bases had no gene match. This chain links TRBV2 with TRBJ2-7, with TRBD2 matching over 8 bases. The source of this sequence is a man aged 35-49 years in good health and CMV-seropositive. Sequenced: PBMCs. CDR3 coding DNA: TGTGCCAGCAGTGAAAACGGCGGACTAGCCTCCTACGAGCAGTACTTC. It codes for CASSENGGLASYEQYF.